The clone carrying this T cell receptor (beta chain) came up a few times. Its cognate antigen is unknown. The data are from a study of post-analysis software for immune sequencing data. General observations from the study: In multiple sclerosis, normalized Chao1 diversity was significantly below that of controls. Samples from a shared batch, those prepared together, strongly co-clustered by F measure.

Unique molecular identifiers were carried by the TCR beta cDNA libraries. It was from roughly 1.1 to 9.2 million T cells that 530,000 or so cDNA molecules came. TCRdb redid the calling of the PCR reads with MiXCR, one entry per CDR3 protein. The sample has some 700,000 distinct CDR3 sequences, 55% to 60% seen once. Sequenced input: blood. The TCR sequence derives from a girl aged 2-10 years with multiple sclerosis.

Here the CDR3 reads CSVDRAGYNEQFF. The CDR3 coding sequence is TGCAGCGTTGACAGGGCCGGATACAATGAGCAGTTCTTC. The chain carries TRBV29-1 and TRBJ2-1; the D gene is possibly TRBD1 (5 bases). CDR1 is SQVTM and CDR2 is ANQGSEA in the germline V gene. V was clipped by 3 bases and J by 4 bases, with 10 bases between them. The CDR3 runs 13 residues.